These 10 T cell receptor beta chains share one sample of origin, sequenced in a study of cytomegalovirus exposure and HLA in healthy donors. With 60 Vbeta and 13 Jbeta primers, the PCR was carried out. The method was immunoSEQ multiplex PCR; TCRdb's version includes in-frame clones alone and lacks a portion of them. Of roughly 170,000 clones detected, under 85% appear once; the ten largest clones hold about 1.6%. The sequenced sample consisted of PBMCs. These receptors were collected from a man aged 50 to 59 in good health and CMV-seronegative.

This chain connects TRBV9 to TRBJ1-1, with 8 bases that match TRBD1. The CDR3 extends over 13 amino acids. The J segment lost 0 bases and the V segment lost 8 bases, leaving 3 bases of the junction unmatched. CDR1 and CDR2 (germline): SGDLS, YYNGEE. CDR3 region: CARRQGLNTEAFF. CDR3 DNA: TGTGCCAGGAGACAGGGGTTGAACACTGAAGCTTTCTTT.

This chain joins TRBV18 and TRBJ2-2; 10 bases map to TRBD1. CDR3 length equals 16 residues. V shed 6 bases, J shed 4 bases, and the junction held 8 bases outside the gene matches. The V gene's germline CDR1 is KGHSH and CDR2 LQKENI. The CDR3 spells CASSGTGALGTGELFF. The CDR3 DNA follows: TGTGCCAGCTCCGGGACAGGGGCTTTGGGCACCGGGGAGCTGTTTTTT.

This clone has a single count. V and J are TRBV6-5 and TRBJ1-5, with no clear D. Between the trimmed V and J ends, which lost 11 bases and 4 bases, there was a span of 15 bases. Germline values: CDR1 MNHEY, CDR2 SVGAGI. CDR3 length: 13 residues. DNA of the CDR3: TGTGCCTCGAGCCCAGGCAAAAATCAGCCCCAGCATTTT. Translated: CASSPGKNQPQHF.

This clone occurred a few times. CDR3 bases: TGTGCCAGCAGTTTAGAGACAGGAAACACTGAAGCTTTCTTT. Translated: CASSLETGNTEAFF. V is TRBV28 and J is TRBJ1-1; weak D call: TRBD1 (6 bases). V lost 2 bases and J lost 2, with 9 bases in between. The germline gives CDR1 MDHEN, CDR2 SYDVKM. The CDR3 has 14 amino acids.

The rearrangement uses TRBV5-8 and TRBJ2-4, with 7 bases matching TRBD1. With V trimmed by 5 bases and J by 7 bases, 9 bases remained unmatched. Per germline, CDR1 SGHTS and CDR2 YDEGEE. CDR3 size: 14 residues. The CDR3 bases are TGTGCCAGCAGGTTCACCGGGACAGTGAACATTCAGTACTTC. It is translated as CASRFTGTVNIQYF.

The chain uses TRBV7-9 and TRBJ2-7, with TRBD1 matching over 8 bases. V was clipped by 2 bases and J by 7 bases; unmatched bases: 10. The CDR3 sequence is 15 residues long. Germline V gives CDR1 SEHNR, CDR2 FQNEAQ (reference sequence). CDR3 sequence: CASSLLPQGAREQYF. In DNA, the CDR3 is TGTGCCAGCAGCTTATTGCCGCAGGGGGCTCGGGAGCAGTACTTC.

This clone was recorded once. V is TRBV13 and J is TRBJ2-1; 15 bases are a match to TRBD2. The V gene end was trimmed by 3 bases and the J gene end by 6 bases; junction bases not matched to a gene: 3. The germline V gene encodes CDR1 PRHDT and CDR2 FYEKMQ (reference sequence). CDR3 size: 16 residues. The CDR3 nucleotides are TGTGCCAGCAGCTTTGCGGGACTAGCGGGAGGCAATGAGCAGTTCTTC. It translates to CASSFAGLAGGNEQFF.

This clone is a singleton in its sample. The J gene is TRBJ2-1, the V gene TRBV18, with unresolved D. This CDR3 is 12 amino acids long. CDR1 is KGHSH, CDR2 LQKENI, per germline. V dropped 1 base and J dropped 8 bases, with 6 bases sitting between them. The CDR3 here is CASSPRSDEQFF. The CDR3 nucleotides read TGTGCCAGCTCACCACGGTCGGATGAGCAGTTCTTC.

This chain uses TRBV5-1 with TRBJ2-7; 7 nucleotides agree with TRBD2. J gave up 7 bases and V 3 bases, and 13 bases lay outside the gene matches. The CDR3 has 15 residues. Germline V gene lookup returns CDR1 SGHRS and CDR2 YFSETQ. The CDR3 loop reads CASSSVPGSGGEQYF. CDR3 nucleotide sequence: TGCGCCAGCAGCTCTGTCCCAGGGTCCGGGGGGGAGCAGTACTTC. The whole variable domain, remainder taken from reference TRBV5-1 and TRBJ2-7, is KAGVTQTPRYLIKTRGQQVTLSCSPISGHRSVSWYQQTPGQGLQFLFEYFSETQRNKGNFPGRFSGRQFSNSRSEMNVSTLELGDSALYLCASSSVPGSGGEQYFGPGTRLTVT.

The chain employs TRBV7-9 and TRBJ2-2; weak D call: TRBD2 (5 bases). Germline V gene lookup returns CDR1 SEHNR and CDR2 FQNEAQ (reference sequence). V was cut by 5 bases and J by 3 bases, with 16 bases left in between. This CDR3 is built from 16 residues. CDR3 in DNA: TGTGCCAGCAGCGACTATGGGTCCAAGGACACCGGGGAGCTGTTTTTT. Amino acids: CASSDYGSKDTGELFF.